These T cell receptor beta chains were read from a single sample in a study of blood T cell repertoires in COVID-19. TCRdb's copy holds only in-frame clones and misses some; the assay was immunoSEQ multiplex PCR. The data hold 25,000 to 30,000 clones, with roughly 80% observed a single time. The sequenced sample was peripheral blood. These TCRs come from a woman in her sixties or seventies with acute or convalescent COVID-19. The CDR3 runs from the conserved cysteine through the conserved F or W. D genes are given only for firm matches. Part of the rows lack a size; the others show once, few, many or a class for expanded clones.

TRBJ1-3,TRBV2,-,15,-,TGTGCCAGCAGTGACACTAGGAGTTCTGGAAACACCATATATTTT,CASSDTRSSGNTIYF
TRBJ2-5,TRBV7-3,TRBD2,14,many,TGTGCCAGCAGCTTAACGGGGGGGCAAGAGACCCAGTACTTC,CASSLTGGQETQYF
TRBJ2-3,TRBV20-1,-,11,-,TGCAGTGCTAGGTCGGGGGGCAGCAAGTATTTT,CSARSGGSKYF
TRBJ2-5,TRBV2,-,12,-,TGTGCCAGTGGGACAACTCAAGAGACCCAGTACTTC,CASGTTQETQYF
TRBJ1-4,TRBV6-1,-,14,-,TGTGCCAGCAGTGAGGGAGCAACTAATGAAAAACTGTTTTTT,CASSEGATNEKLFF
TRBJ2-5,TRBV7-9,-,15,few,TGTGCCAGCAGCTTAGCGGGCAGGGGCTGGAAGACCCAGTACTTC,CASSLAGRGWKTQYF
TRBJ1-5,TRBV2,-,15,-,TGTGCCAGCAGTCCCCAGGGGACCCAGAATCAGCCCCAGCATTTT,CASSPQGTQNQPQHF
TRBJ1-1,TRBV29-1,-,13,-,TGCAGCGTCGCCACAGGGCCGAACACTGAAGCTTTCTTT,CSVATGPNTEAFF
TRBJ1-6,TRBV6-5,-,13,-,TGTGCCAGCAGCCGCGACGACAGATCACCCCTCCACTTT,CASSRDDRSPLHF
TRBJ2-2,TRBV6-5,-,14,-,TGTGCCAGCAGTTACAGGGGGTACACCGGGGAGCTGTTTTTT,CASSYRGYTGELFF
TRBJ2-7,TRBV5-4,-,14,-,TGTGCCAGCAGCTTGGTAGGAGCGTCCTACGAGCAGTACTTC,CASSLVGASYEQYF
TRBJ1-2,TRBV6-1,-,14,-,TGTGCCAGCAGTGAAGGGGGGACAACAAATGGCTACACCTTC,CASSEGGTTNGYTF
TRBJ1-3,TRBV6-5,-,13,-,TGTGCCAGCAGAATTCACTCTGGAAACACCATATATTTT,CASRIHSGNTIYF
TRBJ2-5,TRBV5-1,TRBD2,16,-,TGCGCCAGCAGCTTGGGGGGCGTAGCGGGCAGAGAGACCCAGTACTTC,CASSLGGVAGRETQYF
TRBJ1-4,TRBV15,-,11,-,TGTGCCACCAGCACCCGCGGGAGACTGTTTTTT,CATSTRGRLFF
TRBJ2-3,TRBV18,TRBD1,15,once,TGTGCCAGCTCACCTCGGACAGGGAAGGGAGATACGCAGTATTTT,CASSPRTGKGDTQYF
TRBJ2-3,TRBV9,-,17,-,TGTGCCAGCAGCGTAGGCTCACGGGGTTATGGCACAGATACGCAGTATTTT,CASSVGSRGYGTDTQYF
TRBJ2-7,TRBV30,TRBD2,11,-,TGTGGCACAGGCCGGGGGGACGAGCAGTACTTC,CGTGRGDEQYF
TRBJ2-5,TRBV6-5,TRBD2,14,-,TGTGCCAGCACCGAGCGGGGGAGGGAAGAGACCCAGTACTTC,CASTERGREETQYF
TRBJ2-7,TRBV5-5,TRBD2,18,-,TGTGCCAGCAGCTTGGCCAGGGGCCGGGGGGGCTTCTCCTACGAGCAGTACTTC,CASSLARGRGGFSYEQYF
TRBJ2-5,TRBV6-5,TRBD2,15,-,TGTGCCAGCAGTAAGGGAGGACTAGGCCAAGAGACCCAGTACTTC,CASSKGGLGQETQYF
TRBJ2-7,TRBV29-1,-,12,-,TGCAGCGCTGGACTCCGCGGCAGCGAGCAGTACTTC,CSAGLRGSEQYF